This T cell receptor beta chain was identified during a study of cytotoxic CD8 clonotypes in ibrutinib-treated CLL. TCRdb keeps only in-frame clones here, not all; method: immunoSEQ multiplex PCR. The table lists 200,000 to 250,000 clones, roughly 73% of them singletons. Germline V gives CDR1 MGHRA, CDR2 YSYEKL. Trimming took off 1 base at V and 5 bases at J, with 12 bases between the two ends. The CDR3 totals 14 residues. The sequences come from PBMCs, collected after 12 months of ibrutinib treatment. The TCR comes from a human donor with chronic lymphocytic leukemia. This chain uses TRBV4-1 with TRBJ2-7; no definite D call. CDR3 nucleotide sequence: TGCGCCAGCAGCCAAGTTGGAACAGTCAACGAGCAGTACTTC. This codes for CASSQVGTVNEQYF.